The present TCR beta chain was sequenced within a study of blood T cell repertoires in COVID-19. Study information: Collection of acute and convalescent COVID-19 samples took place in the United States, Italy and Spain. PBMCs, B-cell-depleted T cells, or T cells provided the cDNA or gDNA that made up the material.

This clone has a single count. Authors' analysis steps: Quantification of nucleated cells was approximated via reference gene primer amplification. Data came from immunoSEQ multiplex PCR; TCRdb stores just in-frame clones and leaves some out. V and J calls and clone size follow that table, whereas D and trimming were derived from the DNA. The table records 150,000 or so clones, around 88% of them present only once. The sequenced sample was peripheral blood. The receptor's source is a human donor in a cohort sampled during active COVID-19.

The CDR3 protein is CASSFGTASSYEQYF. The CDR3 coding sequence is TGTGCCAGCAGCTTTGGGACAGCGTCTTCCTACGAGCAGTACTTC. This chain connects TRBV28 to TRBJ2-7; TRBD1 agrees at 7 bases. CDR1 is MDHEN, CDR2 SYDVKM, per germline. With 6 bases clipped from V and 1 base from J, the junction kept 9 bases outside the gene matches. This CDR3 comprises 15 residues. The complete variable domain, with remaining parts taken from reference TRBV28 and TRBJ2-7, reads DVKVTQSSRYLVKRTGEKVFLECVQDMDHENMFWYRQDPGLGLRLIYFSYDVKMKEKGDIPEGYSVSREKKERFSLILESASTNQTSMYLCASSFGTASSYEQYFGPGTRLTVT.